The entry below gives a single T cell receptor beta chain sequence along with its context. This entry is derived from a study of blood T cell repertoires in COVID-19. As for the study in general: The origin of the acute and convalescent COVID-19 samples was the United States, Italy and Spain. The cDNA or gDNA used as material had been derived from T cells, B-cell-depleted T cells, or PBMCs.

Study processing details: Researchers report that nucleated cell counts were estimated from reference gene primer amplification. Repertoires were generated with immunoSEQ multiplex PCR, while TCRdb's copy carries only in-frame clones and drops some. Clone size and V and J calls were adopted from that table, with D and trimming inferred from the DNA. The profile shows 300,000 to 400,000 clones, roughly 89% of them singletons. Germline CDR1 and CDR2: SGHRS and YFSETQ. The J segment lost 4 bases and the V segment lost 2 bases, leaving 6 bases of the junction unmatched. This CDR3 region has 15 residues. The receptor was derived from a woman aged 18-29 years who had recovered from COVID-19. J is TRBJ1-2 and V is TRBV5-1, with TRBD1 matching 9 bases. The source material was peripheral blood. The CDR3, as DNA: TGCGCCAGCAGCTTAACAGGGGGCATGTCCTATGGCTACACCTTC. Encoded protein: CASSLTGGMSYGYTF.